This section outlines one T cell receptor (beta chain) sequence together with its context. Its antigen is unidentified. These data belong to a study of pediatric ulcerative colitis. The wider study: Ulcerative colitis patients had pancolitis or left-sided colitis, with confirming histology.

The study, taken as a whole, reports: Two rectal CDR3 clonotypes occurred in all ulcerative colitis patients.

The germline V gene encodes CDR1 SEHNR and CDR2 FQNEAQ (reference sequence). The CDR3 consists of 11 residues. The germline V and J ends were trimmed by 5 bases and 3 bases, with 5 bases remaining between them. One to two pinch biopsies were taken from the rectum during colonoscopy. The diagnostic colonoscopy in ulcerative colitis patients preceded any immunosuppressive treatment. Sequencing depth was up to 500,000 reads per sample. The protocol was immunoSEQ multiplex PCR, while the TCRdb copy is restricted to in-frame clones and leaves out a portion. The table records approximately 40,000 clones, around 73% of them present only once.

The clonotype comes from a boy between 10 and 17 years old with moderate ulcerative colitis. The sequencing sample was made of gut tissue. This chain uses TRBV7-9 with TRBJ2-7, with unresolved D. The CDR3 DNA reads TGTGCCAGCAGCGCTGTCTACGAGCAGTACTTC. Its translation is CASSAVYEQYF.